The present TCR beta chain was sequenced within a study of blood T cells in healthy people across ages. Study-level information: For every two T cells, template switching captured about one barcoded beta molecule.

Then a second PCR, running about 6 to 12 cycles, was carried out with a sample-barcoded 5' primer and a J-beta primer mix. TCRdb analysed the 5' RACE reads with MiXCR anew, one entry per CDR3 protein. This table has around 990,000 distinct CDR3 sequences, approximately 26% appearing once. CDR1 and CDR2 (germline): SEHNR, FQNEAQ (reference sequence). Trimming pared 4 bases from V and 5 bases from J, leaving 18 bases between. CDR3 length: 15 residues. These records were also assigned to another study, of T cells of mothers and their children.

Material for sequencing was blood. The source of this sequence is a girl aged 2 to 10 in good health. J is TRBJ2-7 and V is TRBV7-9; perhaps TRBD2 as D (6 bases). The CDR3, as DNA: TGTGCCAGCAGCTCACCGACCGGGACTTTTGACGAGCAGTACTTC. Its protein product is CASSSPTGTFDEQYF.